The 25 T cell receptor beta chains below were found in one sample sequenced in a study of control samples from healthy donors and cancer patients. The repertoire was sequenced with immunoSEQ multiplex PCR; TCRdb's copy has only in-frame clones and lacks some. This sample has 90,000 to 100,000 clones, with 70% to 80% found just once. Sequenced input: blood. These receptors were obtained from a woman aged 30 to 39 in good health.

V usage is TRBV7-8 and J usage is TRBJ1-3; no definite D call. Deletions cut 2 bases from V and 0 bases from J, with 14 bases between. CDR1 and CDR2 from the germline V gene are SGHVS and FQNEAQ. This CDR3 region has 17 residues. DNA of the CDR3: TGTGCCAGCAGCTTATTTGACCAGGTGTACTCTGGAAACACCATATATTTT. Translating it yields CASSLFDQVYSGNTIYF.

The CDR3 here is CASSGGQLLSTEAFF. CDR3 coding DNA: TGTGCCAGCAGCGGGGGACAATTGTTGAGTACTGAAGCTTTCTTT. V is TRBV5-8 and J is TRBJ1-1; tentatively, D is TRBD1 (6 bases). Trimming pared 4 bases from V and 5 bases from J, leaving 18 bases between. The CDR3 length is 15 residues. Germline CDR1 SGHTS, CDR2 YDEGEE.

J is TRBJ2-3 and V is TRBV2; TRBD2 matches 8 bases. V was pared by 4 bases and J by 10 bases, with 1 base of the junction left unmatched. CDR1 SNHLY and CDR2 FYNNEI come from the germline V gene. The CDR3 covers 11 residues. The CDR3 here is CASSAGGAQYF. The CDR3, as DNA: TGTGCCAGCAGTGCGGGGGGGGCGCAGTATTTT.

This clone has just a few counts. This chain connects TRBV27 to TRBJ1-2; no definite D call. Germline V gene lookup returns CDR1 MNHEY and CDR2 SMNVEV (reference sequence). Trimming pared 5 bases from V and 4 bases from J, leaving 11 bases between. The CDR3 contains 13 residues. The CDR3: CASSPEGLYGYTF. Written as DNA, the CDR3 is TGTGCCAGCAGTCCCGAAGGTCTCTATGGCTACACCTTC.

The chain is built from TRBV4-2 and TRBJ2-3, with 10 nucleotides matching TRBD2. Germline V gene sequence: CDR1 LGHNA, CDR2 YNFKEQ. V gave up 4 bases and J gave up 5 bases; unmatched junction bases: 0. CDR3 length: 13 residues. The CDR3 bases are TGTGCCAGCAGCCTAGCGGGGGGAGATACGCAGTATTTT. This gives the protein CASSLAGGDTQYF.

This clone was counted a single time. This rearrangement joins TRBV7-8 to TRBJ1-4, with D perhaps matching TRBD1 (5 bases). This CDR3 contains 16 residues. Per germline, CDR1 SGHVS and CDR2 FQNEAQ. V lost 5 bases and J 7 bases, leaving 20 bases between the germline ends. The CDR3 DNA follows: TGTGCCAGCAGCACTATGAGGGTGGGGCCTCGTGAAAAACTGTTTTTT. Amino acid sequence: CASSTMRVGPREKLFF.

The chain combines TRBV5-6 with TRBJ2-6; no clear D gene. This CDR3 has 16 residues. Between the trimmed V and J ends, which lost 2 bases and 0 bases, there was a span of 9 bases. The V gene's germline CDR1 is SGHDT and CDR2 YYEEEE. Here the CDR3 DNA reads TGTGCCAGCAGCTTTGACTCGAGCTCTGGGGCCAACGTCCTGACTTTC. It is translated as CASSFDSSSGANVLTF.

V and J are TRBV6-2 or TRBV6-3 and TRBJ1-4, with TRBD1 matching over 8 bases. Trimming at V came to 4 bases and at J to 5 bases, leaving 6 bases not matched to a gene. Germline lookup yields CDR1 MNHEY and CDR2 SVGEGT. The CDR3 extends over 15 amino acids. This CDR3 is CASSSDRGSNEKLFF. The CDR3 nucleotides read TGTGCCAGCAGTTCCGACAGGGGATCGAATGAAAAACTGTTTTTT.

This chain joins TRBV6-4 and TRBJ2-3, with D possibly being TRBD2 (6 bases). The CDR3 extends over 14 amino acids. Trimming pared 5 bases from V and 0 bases from J, leaving 9 bases between. Germline V gives CDR1 MRHNA, CDR2 SNTAGT. The CDR3 sequence is CASSRAGSTDTQYF. The CDR3 DNA is TGTGCCAGCAGTCGGGCGGGGAGCACAGATACGCAGTATTTT.

This clone appeared a single time. The chain employs TRBV23-1 and TRBJ1-2; D is unclear. TRBV23-1 is classed as an ORF, of uncertain function. V lost 6 bases, J lost 7 bases, and 3 bases lay in between. The CDR3 is 9 residues long. As DNA, the CDR3 is TGCGCCAGCAGCTCTGGCTACACCTTC. Its protein is CASSSGYTF.

The chain recombines TRBV6-2 or TRBV6-3 with TRBJ1-2; D call uncertain. The V gene lost 5 bases and the J gene lost 8 bases, with 18 bases spanning the gap. The CDR3 extends over 14 amino acids. Germline assignment: CDR1 MNHEY and CDR2 SVGEGT. The DNA of the CDR3 is TGTGCCAGCAGTACCGGGGAGAGATCTTTCGGCTACACCTTC. Protein product: CASSTGERSFGYTF.

Only a few counts were recorded for this clone. The V gene is TRBV7-9, the J gene TRBJ2-5, with D perhaps TRBD2 (6 bases). CDR1 SEHNR and CDR2 FQNEAQ come from the germline V gene (reference sequence). V lost 1 base, J lost 5 bases, and 11 bases lay in between. CDR3 length equals 14 residues. The CDR3 spells CASSLGGTFETQYF. The CDR3 DNA reads TGTGCCAGCAGCTTAGGGGGGACTTTCGAGACCCAGTACTTC.

The genes are TRBV11-2 and TRBJ2-1; D may be TRBD1 (5 bases). Trimming removed 2 bases at V and 7 bases at J, with 15 bases between. CDR1 SGHAT and CDR2 FQNNGV come from the germline V gene. This CDR3 region has 15 residues. CDR3 DNA: TGTGCCAGCAGCTTAAGCAGGGCAAGTGGGAATGAGCAGTTCTTC. As protein: CASSLSRASGNEQFF.

This sequence joins TRBV5-6 and TRBJ2-7; 7 bases are shared with TRBD1. The germline gives CDR1 SGHDT, CDR2 YYEEEE. The CDR3 length is 15 residues. The trim removed 4 bases at V and 6 bases at J, leaving 13 bases unmatched. The CDR3 sequence: CASSPPPTGSPEQYF. The CDR3 DNA sequence: TGTGCCAGCAGCCCGCCTCCGACAGGGAGTCCCGAGCAGTACTTC. Full variable domain (rest looked up from reference TRBV5-6 and TRBJ2-7): DAGVTQSPTHLIKTRGQQVTLRCSPKSGHDTVSWYQQALGQGPQFIFQYYEEEERQRGNFPDRFSGHQFPNYSSELNVNALLLGDSALYLCASSPPPTGSPEQYFGPGTRLTVT.

This sequence joins TRBV2 and TRBJ2-5; 13 nucleotides line up with TRBD2. This CDR3 has 15 amino acids. Germline CDR1 reads SNHLY; CDR2 reads FYNNEI. V was clipped by 6 bases and J by 1 base; unmatched bases: 2. In DNA, the CDR3 is TGTGCCAGCAGACTAGCGGGGGGGCTCCAAGAGACCCAGTACTTC. It is translated as CASRLAGGLQETQYF.

This rearrangement joins TRBV5-1 to TRBJ1-4; perhaps TRBD1 as D (6 bases). The CDR3 has 16 amino acids. The germline gives CDR1 SGHRS, CDR2 YFSETQ. Trimming stripped 0 bases from V and 0 bases from J, with 9 bases between. This CDR3 is CASSLGTVTTNEKLFF. Written as DNA, the CDR3 is TGCGCCAGCAGCTTGGGGACAGTGACAACTAATGAAAAACTGTTTTTT.

The genes are TRBV30 and TRBJ2-6; 7 bases are shared with TRBD1. The germline V gene encodes CDR1 GTSNPN and CDR2 SVGIG (reference sequence). With 0 bases clipped from V and 2 bases from J, the junction kept 7 bases outside the gene matches. The length of the CDR3 is 17 residues. CDR3 residues: CAWSVDRTSTGANVLTF. The CDR3 DNA reads as TGTGCCTGGAGTGTGGACAGGACCAGCACTGGGGCCAACGTCCTGACTTTC. The full variable domain, completed using reference TRBV30 and TRBJ2-6, is SQTIHQWPATLVQPVGSPLSLECTVEGTSNPNLYWYRQAAGRGLQLLFYSVGIGQISSEVPQNLSASRPQDRQFILSSKKLLLSDSGFYLCAWSVDRTSTGANVLTFGAGSRLTVL.

This clone was counted a single time. The chain is built from TRBV12-5 and TRBJ2-3; no clear D. This CDR3 has 16 amino acids. V was clipped by 0 bases and J by 2 bases, with 12 bases between them. The germline CDR1 and CDR2 sequences are LGHNT and FRNRAP. The CDR3 is CASGLVGFSDTDTQYF. DNA for the CDR3: TGTGCTAGTGGTTTGGTCGGATTCTCCGACACAGATACGCAGTATTTT.

The V and J genes are TRBV7-2 and TRBJ1-4; weak D call: TRBD1 (5 bases). The CDR3 has 15 residues. The V gene's germline CDR1 is SGHTA and CDR2 FQGNSA. The V end was cut by 3 bases, the J end by 0 bases, with 8 bases between. The CDR3 protein is CASSFDSSTNEKLFF. CDR3 nucleotide sequence: TGTGCCAGCAGCTTCGACAGCTCAACTAATGAAAAACTGTTTTTT.

This chain links TRBV27 with TRBJ2-5, with D possibly TRBD1 on 5 matching bases. This CDR3 spans 15 amino acids. Germline V gene lookup returns CDR1 MNHEY and CDR2 SMNVEV (reference sequence). The V gene lost 0 bases and the J gene lost 4 bases, with 12 bases spanning the gap. The CDR3 spells CASSLSGAPRETQYF. DNA of the CDR3: TGTGCCAGCAGTTTATCTGGGGCCCCTAGAGAGACCCAGTACTTC.

The V gene is TRBV6-2 or TRBV6-3, the J gene TRBJ2-7; perhaps TRBD2 as D (6 bases). V was cut by 5 bases and J by 2 bases, with 16 bases left in between. The CDR3 totals 15 residues. Germline-derived CDR1 and CDR2 are MNHEY and SVGEGT. The CDR3 bases are TGTGCCAGCAGTAGGGGACTTCCACCCGCCTACGAGCAGTACTTC. Translating gives CASSRGLPPAYEQYF.

This chain links TRBV5-1 with TRBJ2-7; D not resolved. The CDR3 runs 13 residues. Trimming left V 0 bases short and J 3 bases short, with 7 bases between. In germline, CDR1 is SGHRS, CDR2 YFSETQ. The CDR3 spells CASSLENGYEQYF. CDR3 DNA: TGCGCCAGCAGCTTGGAGAACGGCTACGAGCAGTACTTC.

The chain is built from TRBV15 and TRBJ2-1, with 11 bases lining up with TRBD2. This CDR3 contains 14 residues. Germline V CDR1 and CDR2: LNHNV, YYDKDF (reference sequence). V dropped 1 base and J dropped 11; count of bases not matched to a gene: 4. CDR3 in DNA: TGTGCCACCAGCAGAGTAGCGGGGGGGGCCCAGCAGTTCTTC. Its protein is CATSRVAGGAQQFF. Full variable domain (missing parts from reference TRBV15 and TRBJ2-1): DAMVIQNPRYQVTQFGKPVTLSCSQTLNHNVMYWYQQKSSQAPKLLFHYYDKDFNNEADTPDNFQSRRPNTSFCFLDIRSPGLGDTAMYLCATSRVAGGAQQFFGPGTRLTVL.

This chain connects TRBV4-3 to TRBJ2-2; 9 positions match TRBD2. The length of the CDR3 is 17 residues. The ends lost 0 bases at V and 4 bases at J; junction bases unmatched: 6. Germline CDR1 and CDR2: LGHNA and YSLEER. In DNA form, the CDR3 reads TGCGCCAGCAGCCAAGATCGGCGGGGGGGCGGCACCGGGGAGCTGTTTTTT. Its protein is CASSQDRRGGGTGELFF.

The chain uses TRBV7-2 and TRBJ2-7; D is possibly TRBD1 or TRBD2 (6 bases each). V gave up 5 bases and J gave up 0 bases, with 23 bases separating them. This CDR3 has 18 residues. Per the germline V gene, CDR1 is SGHTA and CDR2 is FQGNSA. DNA of the CDR3: TGTGCCAGCAGCCAAACTTCACTCGGGGGCGGTGGCTCCTACGAGCAGTACTTC. It codes for CASSQTSLGGGGSYEQYF.